Here is one T cell receptor beta chain with its context. These data are taken from a study of blood T cell repertoires in COVID-19. The overall study: The United States, Italy and Spain were the sources of the acute and convalescent COVID-19 samples. In each case, the material was cDNA or gDNA derived from T cells, B-cell-depleted T cells, or PBMCs.

Original processing notes: By means of reference gene primer amplification, nucleated cell counts were estimated. The data were produced by immunoSEQ multiplex PCR, yet TCRdb's version contains in-frame clones alone and is incomplete. That table supplies the V and J calls and clone size; D and trimming were determined from the DNA. Of around 35,000 clones listed, approximately 89% are singletons. Germline-derived CDR1 and CDR2 are MNHEY and SMNVEV (reference sequence). This CDR3 has 14 residues. Losses at the gene ends were 7 bases for V and 1 base for J; bases not matched to a gene: 6. Material: peripheral blood. The chain joins TRBV27 to TRBJ2-7; 8 bases map to TRBD2. This TCR came from a human donor in a cohort sampled during active COVID-19. The DNA for the CDR3 is TGTGCCAGCATTAAAACTAGCGGTTCCTACGAGCAGTACTTC. Protein product: CASIKTSGSYEQYF.